The source of this TCR beta chain is a study of blood T cell repertoires in COVID-19. V was clipped by 8 bases and J by 4 bases, with 15 bases between them. The CDR3 covers 14 residues. Germline V lookup: CDR1 SGHTA, CDR2 FQGNSA. Generated by immunoSEQ multiplex PCR, the TCRdb table keeps only in-frame clones and is missing some. The data show under 300,000 clones, with around 89% seen just once and about 3% held by the top ten. The table lists this clone with a few counts. The sample taken for sequencing was PBMCs or T cells enriched from blood (not recorded which). The sequence came from a woman aged 45-59 years who had recovered from COVID-19. The V and J genes are TRBV7-2 and TRBJ1-5, with D possibly being TRBD1 (5 bases). CDR3 bases: TGTGCCAGCCGCTCGGGGGGGTTTAATCAGCCCCAGCATTTT. It encodes CASRSGGFNQPQHF.